The 19 T cell receptor beta chains in this list originate from one sample, sequenced in a study of CD8+ T cells in alopecia areata (dated by TCRdb to between 2018 and 2020). The library was generated by the immunoSEQ multiplex PCR assay. For TCR sequencing, RNA was extracted from every sample and reverse transcribed into cDNA to serve as template. TCRdb's version of the immuneACCESS table is confined to in-frame rearrangements and falls short of the full clone set. An unresolved V gene accounts for under half of the shortfall where checked; the remainder is of unknown origin. This sample has over 100,000 clones in its table, and roughly three fifths of those were observed once. 10% to 15% of the sample is in the top ten clones. According to the study, the label for this sample's time point signals: about 25 weeks on oral tofacitinib. The sample's treatment or condition, from its label and the paper: oral pan-JAK inhibitor, 5-10 mg twice daily.

This specimen consisted of CD8+ T cells sorted from blood, obtained at week 24, from a patient treated with tofacitinib. These receptors all stem from a human donor with alopecia areata.

The chain is built from TRBV27 and TRBJ1-2; D gene uncertain. This CDR3 spans 14 amino acids. Germline CDR1 is MNHEY and CDR2 is SMNVEV (reference sequence). The V end lost 2 bases, the J end lost 2 bases, and 9 bases lay between the germline ends. The chain's CDR3 is CASSLGSTNYGYTF. The CDR3 DNA is TGTGCCAGCAGTTTAGGGTCCACAAACTATGGCTACACCTTC.

The chain combines TRBV19 with TRBJ1-2, with a weak D call TRBD1 (6 bases). The CDR3 loop spans 14 amino acids. Germline loops: CDR1 LNHDA, CDR2 SQIVND (reference sequence). The V end was cut by 5 bases, the J end by 5 bases, with 15 bases between. In DNA form, the CDR3 reads TGTGCCAGTAGTTCCCGACAGGTGGAGTATGGCTACACCTTC. It translates to CASSSRQVEYGYTF.

CDR3 sequence (DNA): TGCGCCAGCAGCTCAGGACCATGGATCACTGAAGCTTTCTTT. This codes for CASSSGPWITEAFF. This chain connects TRBV5-1 to TRBJ1-1; D unclear. Germline-derived CDR1 and CDR2 are SGHRS and YFSETQ. Trimming cost V 3 bases and J 4 bases, with 13 bases left between them. The CDR3 extends over 14 amino acids.

This clone has a handful of counts. This chain connects TRBV6-6 to TRBJ2-1, with 10 bases matching TRBD2. Trimming took 0 bases from V and 9 from J; bases not matched to a gene: 8. Germline loops: CDR1 MNHNY, CDR2 SVGAGI (reference sequence). The CDR3 is 16 amino acids. CDR3 protein: CASSYSERGGWTEQFF. The DNA for the CDR3 is TGTGCCAGCAGTTACTCGGAGCGGGGGGGCTGGACTGAGCAGTTCTTC.

This clone turned up a few times. The chain carries TRBV30 and TRBJ2-1; tentatively, D is TRBD2 (5 bases). The CDR3 length is 15 residues. Trimming removed 6 bases from V and 4 bases from J, with 19 bases in between. Germline CDR1 GTSNPN, CDR2 SVGIG (reference sequence). The chain's CDR3 is CACPLRGSSYNEQFF. The CDR3 DNA reads TGTGCCTGCCCCCTGAGAGGGTCGTCTTACAATGAGCAGTTCTTC.

The chain links TRBV5-1 to TRBJ2-3; D uncertain. V gave up 1 base and J gave up 2 bases, with 14 bases separating them. Looked up from germline, CDR1 is SGHRS and CDR2 is YFSETQ. This CDR3 comprises 16 residues. CDR3 sequence: CASSLKVDQDTDTQYF. The CDR3 bases are TGCGCCAGCAGCTTGAAGGTGGACCAAGACACAGATACGCAGTATTTT.

The V and J genes are TRBV5-1 and TRBJ1-2; D possibly corresponds to TRBD1 (5 bases). Germline CDR1 reads SGHRS; CDR2 reads YFSETQ. The CDR3 runs 16 residues. V dropped 4 bases and J dropped 1 base, with 17 bases sitting between them. CDR3 nucleotides: TGCGCCAGCAGCCTTGAAGACAGCGACATTAACTATGGCTACACCTTC. Translating gives CASSLEDSDINYGYTF.

The V gene is TRBV27, the J gene TRBJ1-5; 7 positions match TRBD1. V trimming: 5 bases; J trimming: 3 bases; junction bases outside the gene matches: 10. CDR1 and CDR2 from the germline V gene are MNHEY and SMNVEV (reference sequence). The CDR3 extends over 16 amino acids. CDR3 residues: CASSMDRTGVNQPQHF. The CDR3 coding sequence is TGTGCCAGCAGTATGGATCGGACAGGCGTCAATCAGCCCCAGCATTTT.

This chain connects TRBV27 to TRBJ2-7; possibly TRBD1 or TRBD2 for D (5 bases each). Trimming pared 8 bases from V and 0 bases from J, leaving 14 bases between. The CDR3 consists of 14 residues. Germline CDR1 reads MNHEY; CDR2 reads SMNVEV (reference sequence). As DNA, the CDR3 is TGTGCCAGCTCCCGGGACCGACTCTCCTACGAGCAGTACTTC. Amino acid sequence: CASSRDRLSYEQYF.

The chain couples TRBV6-6 to TRBJ1-1, with 8 bases matching TRBD1. CDR1 is MNHNY, CDR2 SVGAGI, per germline (reference sequence). The CDR3 is made up of 15 amino acids. V dropped 6 bases and J dropped 6; count of bases not matched to a gene: 12. In DNA form, the CDR3 reads TGTGCCAGCAGACCTCGACAGGGGTGGACCCCTGAAGCTTTCTTT. Translating it yields CASRPRQGWTPEAFF.

This clone has just a few counts. This chain joins TRBV5-6 and TRBJ2-7; D perhaps matches TRBD1 (6 bases). Germline V gene sequence: CDR1 SGHDT, CDR2 YYEEEE. V was pared by 1 base and J by 3 bases, with 17 bases between. The CDR3 spans 16 residues. The CDR3 spells CASSLTGQDLHYEQYF. The CDR3, as DNA: TGTGCCAGCAGCTTGACGGGACAAGATCTTCACTACGAGCAGTACTTC. Using reference TRBV5-6 and TRBJ2-7 for the parts outside the CDR3, the full variable domain is DAGVTQSPTHLIKTRGQQVTLRCSPKSGHDTVSWYQQALGQGPQFIFQYYEEEERQRGNFPDRFSGHQFPNYSSELNVNALLLGDSALYLCASSLTGQDLHYEQYFGPGTRLTVT.

The gene calls are TRBV18 and TRBJ2-2; no clear D. With 0 bases removed from V and 4 bases from J, the gap between germline ends came to 9 bases. Per germline, CDR1 KGHSH and CDR2 LQKENI. This CDR3 is built from 15 residues. CDR3 DNA sequence: TGTGCCAGCTCACCACCGGGTCGCGGCACCGGGGAGCTGTTTTTT. This codes for CASSPPGRGTGELFF.

The J gene is TRBJ2-7, the V gene TRBV2; D perhaps matches TRBD1 (7 bases). The CDR3 spans 14 residues. Germline V gene lookup returns CDR1 SNHLY and CDR2 FYNNEI. Trimming stripped 7 bases from V and 5 bases from J, with 18 bases between. The CDR3 loop reads CASMVAGGLHEQYF. In DNA, the CDR3 is TGTGCCAGCATGGTGGCAGGGGGACTCCACGAGCAGTACTTC.

A few counts support this clone. CDR3 in amino acids: CASSPTGPAPTDTQYF. CDR3 coding DNA: TGTGCCAGCAGCCCGACTGGCCCTGCCCCCACAGATACGCAGTATTTT. The J gene is TRBJ2-3, the V gene TRBV9; D is unresolved. The germline gives CDR1 SGDLS, CDR2 YYNGEE. This CDR3 is built from 16 residues. Trimming stripped 4 bases from V and 2 bases from J, with 17 bases between.

This clone has a handful of counts. The CDR3 loop is CAWGDGELFF. CDR3 nucleotides: TGTGCCTGGGGGGACGGGGAGCTGTTTTTT. The chain has TRBV30 and TRBJ2-2; no clear D gene. The CDR3 sequence is 10 residues long. V gave up 5 bases and J gave up 7 bases, with 5 bases separating them. Germline V gene lookup returns CDR1 GTSNPN and CDR2 SVGIG (reference sequence).

The DNA of the CDR3 is TGTGCCAGCAGTTACAGTTCCTACGAGCAGTACTTC. This sequence encodes CASSYSSYEQYF. The chain joins TRBV6-5 to TRBJ2-7; D not resolved. The ends were cut back, 2 bases at V and 1 base at J, with 3 bases in the middle. Germline assignment: CDR1 MNHEY and CDR2 SVGAGI. CDR3 length equals 12 residues.

V gene TRBV7-9 combines with J gene TRBJ2-3, with 8 nucleotides matching TRBD2. The germline V gene has CDR1 SEHNR and CDR2 FQNEAQ (reference sequence). V lost 5 bases and J lost 5; bases outside the gene matches: 12. There are 16 residues in the CDR3. The CDR3 DNA is TGTGCCAGCAGCCCACTCCCGGGACTAGTGGTAGATACGCAGTATTTT. It codes for CASSPLPGLVVDTQYF.

The rearrangement uses TRBV6-5 and TRBJ2-7; 7 positions agree with TRBD1. The V gene's germline CDR1 is MNHEY and CDR2 SVGAGI. After removal of 4 bases from V and 6 bases from J, the junction contained 6 bases not matched to a gene. The CDR3 is made up of 13 amino acids. This CDR3 is CASSFTSGGEQYF. CDR3 coding DNA: TGTGCCAGCAGTTTCACCTCAGGGGGCGAGCAGTACTTC.

This clone was observed once. The chain is built from TRBV7-2 and TRBJ2-7, with 7 bases that match TRBD2. The germline V gene has CDR1 SGHTA and CDR2 FQGNSA. The trim removed 5 bases at V and 6 bases at J, leaving 4 bases unmatched. This CDR3 region has 12 residues. CDR3 amino acids: CASSPGEGEQYF. The CDR3 nucleotides read TGTGCCAGCAGCCCTGGGGAGGGCGAGCAGTACTTC.